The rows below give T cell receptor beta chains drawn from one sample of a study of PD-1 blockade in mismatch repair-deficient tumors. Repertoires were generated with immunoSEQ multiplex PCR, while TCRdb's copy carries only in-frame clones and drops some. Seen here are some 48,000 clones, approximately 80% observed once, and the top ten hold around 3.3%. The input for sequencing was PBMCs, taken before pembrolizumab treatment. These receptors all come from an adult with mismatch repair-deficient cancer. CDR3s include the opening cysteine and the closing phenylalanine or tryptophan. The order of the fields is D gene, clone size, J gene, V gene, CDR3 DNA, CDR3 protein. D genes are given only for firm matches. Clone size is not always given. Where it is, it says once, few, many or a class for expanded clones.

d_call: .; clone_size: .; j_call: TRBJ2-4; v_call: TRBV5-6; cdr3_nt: TGTGCCAGCAGCTCCACTATTCAGTACTTC; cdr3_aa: CASSSTIQYF
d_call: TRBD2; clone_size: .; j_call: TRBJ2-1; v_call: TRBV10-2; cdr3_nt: TGCGCCAGCAGTGAGTCGTTAGCGGGAGGGAATGAGCAGTTCTTC; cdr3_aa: CASSESLAGGNEQFF
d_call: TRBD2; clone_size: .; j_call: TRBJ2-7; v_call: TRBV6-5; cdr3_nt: TGTGCCAGCAGTTCAAGCGGGACCTACGAGCAGTACTTC; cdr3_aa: CASSSSGTYEQYF
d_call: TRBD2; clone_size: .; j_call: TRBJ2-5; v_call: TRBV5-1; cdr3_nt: TGCGCCAGCAGAGGGCGCGCGACTAGCGGGTCCCAAGAGACCCAGTACTTC; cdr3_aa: CASRGRATSGSQETQYF
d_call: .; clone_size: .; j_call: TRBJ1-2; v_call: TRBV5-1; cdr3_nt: TGCGCCAGCAGCTCCGGGAACTATGGCTACACCTTC; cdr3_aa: CASSSGNYGYTF
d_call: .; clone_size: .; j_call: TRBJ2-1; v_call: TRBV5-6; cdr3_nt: TGTGCCAGCAGCCGGACAGACGGGGGCCCCGCGGGGTTCTTC; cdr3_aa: CASSRTDGGPAGFF
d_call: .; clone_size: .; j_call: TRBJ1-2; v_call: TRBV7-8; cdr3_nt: TGTGCCAGCAGCTTAGTGGAGGGAAGGGGTGGCTACACCTTC; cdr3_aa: CASSLVEGRGGYTF
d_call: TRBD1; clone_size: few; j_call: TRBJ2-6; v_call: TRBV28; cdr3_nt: TGTGCCAGCAAAAAACCGGGACAGGGCTTCACTGGGGCCAACGTCCTGACTTTC; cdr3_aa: CASKKPGQGFTGANVLTF
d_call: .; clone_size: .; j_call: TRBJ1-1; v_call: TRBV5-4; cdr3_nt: TGTGCCAGCAGGGAAGACCTTCTCACTGAAGCTTTCTTT; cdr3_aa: CASREDLLTEAFF
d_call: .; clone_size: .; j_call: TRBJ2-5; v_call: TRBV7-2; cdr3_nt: TGTGCCAGCAGCTTTGCGCGAGAGACCCAAGAGACCCAGTACTTC; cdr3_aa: CASSFARETQETQYF
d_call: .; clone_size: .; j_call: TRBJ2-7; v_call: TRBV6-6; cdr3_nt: TGTGCCAGCAGTTACGGAGGTCCCTACGAGCAGTACTTC; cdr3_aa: CASSYGGPYEQYF
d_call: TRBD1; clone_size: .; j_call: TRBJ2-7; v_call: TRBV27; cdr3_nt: TGTGCCAGCAGCCCCAGGGGGAGCTCCTACGAGCAGTACTTC; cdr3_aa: CASSPRGSSYEQYF
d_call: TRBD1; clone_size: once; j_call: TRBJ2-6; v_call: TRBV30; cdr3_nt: TGTGCCTGTCCCCGGGACAGGGCCCGCTCTGGGGCCAACGTCCTGACTTTC; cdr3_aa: CACPRDRARSGANVLTF
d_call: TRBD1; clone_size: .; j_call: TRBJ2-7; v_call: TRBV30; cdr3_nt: TGTGCCTGGAGTGCTAGGGGGACAGGGGACGAGCAGTACTTC; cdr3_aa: CAWSARGTGDEQYF
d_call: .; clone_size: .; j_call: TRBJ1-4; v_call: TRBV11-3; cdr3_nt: TGTGCCAGCAGCTTAAGTCGGCAGGGTGGTGAAAAACTGTTTTTT; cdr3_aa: CASSLSRQGGEKLFF
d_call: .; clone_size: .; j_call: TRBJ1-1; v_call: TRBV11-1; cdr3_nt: TGTGCCAGCAGCTTAATTCCCCCGCGGGGCGCGGGGACTGAAGCTTTCTTT; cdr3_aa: CASSLIPPRGAGTEAFF
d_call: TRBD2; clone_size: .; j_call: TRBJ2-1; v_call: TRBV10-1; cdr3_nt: TGCGCCAGCAGTGCCAGCGGGAGTTCCAATGAGCAGTTCTTC; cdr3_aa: CASSASGSSNEQFF
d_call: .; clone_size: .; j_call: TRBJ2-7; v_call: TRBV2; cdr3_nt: TGTGCCAGCAGCGCGGACACCTACGAGCAGTACTTC; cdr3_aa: CASSADTYEQYF
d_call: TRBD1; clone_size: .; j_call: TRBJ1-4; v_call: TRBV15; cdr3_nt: TGTGCCACCAGCAGAGATCTAACAGGGGGATCCCCACTGTTTTTT; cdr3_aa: CATSRDLTGGSPLFF
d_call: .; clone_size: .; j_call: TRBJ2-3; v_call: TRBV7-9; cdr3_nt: TGTGCCAGCGGGGTGACTAGTGCAGATACGCAGTATTTT; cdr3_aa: CASGVTSADTQYF
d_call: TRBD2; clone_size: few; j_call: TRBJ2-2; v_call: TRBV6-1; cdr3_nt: TGTGCCAGCAGGGGGCAGCGGGAGGTAACCGGGGAGCTGTTTTTT; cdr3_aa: CASRGQREVTGELFF
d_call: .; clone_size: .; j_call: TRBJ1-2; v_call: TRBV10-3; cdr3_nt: TGTGCCATCAGTGACTCGAGCTATGGCTACACCTTC; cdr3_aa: CAISDSSYGYTF
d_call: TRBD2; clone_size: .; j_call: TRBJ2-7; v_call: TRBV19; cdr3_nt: TGTGCCAGTACCGGGACTAGCGGATCCTACGAGCAGTACTTC; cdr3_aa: CASTGTSGSYEQYF
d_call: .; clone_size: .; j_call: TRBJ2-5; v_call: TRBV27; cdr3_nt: TGTGCCAGCAGGAAGGGGACTCTTGAGACCCAGTACTTC; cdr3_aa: CASRKGTLETQYF
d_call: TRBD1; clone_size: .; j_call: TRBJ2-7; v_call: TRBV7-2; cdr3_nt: TGTGCCAGCAGCTCCTCACCCACAGGGGCCTACGAGCAGTACTTC; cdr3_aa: CASSSSPTGAYEQYF
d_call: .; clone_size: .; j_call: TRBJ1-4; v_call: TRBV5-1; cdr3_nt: TGCGCCAGCAGCGAAGGGTCAGCTAGTAATGAAAAACTGTTTTTT; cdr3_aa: CASSEGSASNEKLFF
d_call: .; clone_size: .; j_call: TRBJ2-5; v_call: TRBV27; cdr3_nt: TGTGCCAGCAGTCCGAGCGCCCGGGGGACGACCCAAGAGACCCAGTACTTC; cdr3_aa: CASSPSARGTTQETQYF
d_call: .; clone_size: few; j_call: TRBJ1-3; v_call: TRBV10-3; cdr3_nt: TGTGCCACTCAGGGTAATACTGGAAACACCATATATTTT; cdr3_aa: CATQGNTGNTIYF
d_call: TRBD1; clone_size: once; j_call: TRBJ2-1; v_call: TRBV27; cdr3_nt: TGTGCCAGCAGTTTGGACAGGGGGGGTAATGAGCAGTTCTTC; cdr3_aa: CASSLDRGGNEQFF
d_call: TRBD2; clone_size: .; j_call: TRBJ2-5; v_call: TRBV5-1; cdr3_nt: TGCGCCAGCAGCTTGCTGACTAGCGGGATTGAAGAGACCCAGTACTTC; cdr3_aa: CASSLLTSGIEETQYF
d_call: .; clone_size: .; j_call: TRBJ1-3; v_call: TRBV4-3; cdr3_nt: TGCGCCAGCAGCCAAGACGGCGGGTTTTCTGGAAACACCATATATTTT; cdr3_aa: CASSQDGGFSGNTIYF
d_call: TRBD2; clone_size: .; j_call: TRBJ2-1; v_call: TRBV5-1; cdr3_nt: TGCGCCAGCAGCTTGGTTCCCTCGGCGGGAGGGCCCTACAATGAGCAGTTCTTC; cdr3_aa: CASSLVPSAGGPYNEQFF
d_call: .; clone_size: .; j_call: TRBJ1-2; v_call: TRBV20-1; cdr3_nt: TGCAGTGCTAAATCACTCTATGGCTACACCTTC; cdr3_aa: CSAKSLYGYTF
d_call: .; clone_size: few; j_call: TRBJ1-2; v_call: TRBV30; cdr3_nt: TGTGCCTGGAGTCCCGGACTGGACGCGGGTGGCTACACCTTC; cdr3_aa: CAWSPGLDAGGYTF
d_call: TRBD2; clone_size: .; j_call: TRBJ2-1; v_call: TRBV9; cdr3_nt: TGTGCCAGCAGCGTAGTAAGCGGGGCTAGCTCCTACAATGAGCAGTTCTTC; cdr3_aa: CASSVVSGASSYNEQFF
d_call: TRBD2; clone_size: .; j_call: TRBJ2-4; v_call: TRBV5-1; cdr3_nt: TGCGCCAGCAGCTTGACGGTCCTAGCGGGAGGGCGGAGGGACATTCAGTACTTC; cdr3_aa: CASSLTVLAGGRRDIQYF
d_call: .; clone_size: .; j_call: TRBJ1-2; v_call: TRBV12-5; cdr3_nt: TGTGCTAGTGGAACCGACAGATATCACTATGGCTACACCTTC; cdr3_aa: CASGTDRYHYGYTF
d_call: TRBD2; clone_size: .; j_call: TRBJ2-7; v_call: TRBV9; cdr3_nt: TGTGCCAGCAGTGGGAGCGGGAACGGAGGGTACGAGCAGTACTTC; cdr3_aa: CASSGSGNGGYEQYF
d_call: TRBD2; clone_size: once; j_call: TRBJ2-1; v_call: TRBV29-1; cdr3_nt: TGCAGCGTTGCCGGACTAGCGGGAGGGACTTACAATGAGCAGTTCTTC; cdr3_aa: CSVAGLAGGTYNEQFF
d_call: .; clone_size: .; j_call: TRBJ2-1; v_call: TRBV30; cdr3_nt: TGTGCCTGGAGTGTAACGGGTCTCCCGAATGAGCAGTTCTTC; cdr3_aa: CAWSVTGLPNEQFF
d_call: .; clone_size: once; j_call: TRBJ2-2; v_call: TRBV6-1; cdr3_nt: TGTGCCAGCAACCCCCGGAGCGACACCGGGGAGCTGTTTTTT; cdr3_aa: CASNPRSDTGELFF
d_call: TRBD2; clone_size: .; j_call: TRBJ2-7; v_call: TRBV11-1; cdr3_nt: TGTGCCAGCAGCCATACTAGCGGGAGAAACAACGAGCAGTACTTC; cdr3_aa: CASSHTSGRNNEQYF
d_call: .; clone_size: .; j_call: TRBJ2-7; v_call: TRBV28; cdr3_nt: TGTGCCAGCAGTTTAATGGCGGCCTACGAGCAGTACTTC; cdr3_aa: CASSLMAAYEQYF
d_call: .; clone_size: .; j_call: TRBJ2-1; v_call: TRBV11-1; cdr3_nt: TGTGCCAGCAGCTGGGACCCCGATGGCGATGAGCAGTTCTTC; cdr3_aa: CASSWDPDGDEQFF
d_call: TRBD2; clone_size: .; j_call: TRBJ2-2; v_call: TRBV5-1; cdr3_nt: TGCGCCAGCAGCTTCGGACTAGCGGGATCCTACACCGGGGAGCTGTTTTTT; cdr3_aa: CASSFGLAGSYTGELFF
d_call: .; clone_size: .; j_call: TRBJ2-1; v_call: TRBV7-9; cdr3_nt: TGTGCCAGCAGCGGTCCAGGCGGCGAGCAGTTCTTC; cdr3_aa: CASSGPGGEQFF
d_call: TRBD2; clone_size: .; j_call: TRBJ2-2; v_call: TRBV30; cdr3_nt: TGTGCCTGGAGCGACGGACTAGTGAACACCGGGGAGCTGTTTTTT; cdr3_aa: CAWSDGLVNTGELFF
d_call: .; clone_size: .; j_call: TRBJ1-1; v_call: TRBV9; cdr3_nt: TGTGCCAGCAGCGTAGAGGGGGGGAGGGACACTGAAGCTTTCTTT; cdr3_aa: CASSVEGGRDTEAFF
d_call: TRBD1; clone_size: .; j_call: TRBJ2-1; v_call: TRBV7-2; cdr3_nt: TGTGCCAGCAGCTATCACAGGGGGTCGGGGAGCTCCTACAATGAGCAGTTCTTC; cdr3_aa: CASSYHRGSGSSYNEQFF
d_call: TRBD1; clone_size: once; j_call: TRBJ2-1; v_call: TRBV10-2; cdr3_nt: TGCGCCAGCAGCCTGGGACAGGGGGCAGGTAATGAGCAGTTCTTC; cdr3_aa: CASSLGQGAGNEQFF
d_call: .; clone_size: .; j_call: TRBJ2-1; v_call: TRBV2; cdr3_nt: TGTGCCAGCACCGTGACTAGTTCCTACAATGAGCAGTTCTTC; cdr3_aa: CASTVTSSYNEQFF
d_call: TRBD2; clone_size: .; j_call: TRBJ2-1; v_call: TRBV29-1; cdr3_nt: TGCAGCGGGGAGACTAGCGGGAAGACCTACAATGAGCAGTTCTTC; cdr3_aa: CSGETSGKTYNEQFF
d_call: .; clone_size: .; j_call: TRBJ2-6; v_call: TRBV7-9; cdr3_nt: TGTGCCAGCAGCTTAGCGTCGCCAACTCCACTCAACGTCCTGACTTTC; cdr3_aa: CASSLASPTPLNVLTF
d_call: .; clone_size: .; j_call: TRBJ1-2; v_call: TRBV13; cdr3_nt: TGTGCCAGCACCTCCTCCGGGGCTGTCTTTGGCTACACCTTC; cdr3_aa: CASTSSGAVFGYTF
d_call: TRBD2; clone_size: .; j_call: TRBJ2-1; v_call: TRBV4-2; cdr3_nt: TGTGCCAGCAGCCACACTAGCGGGAGCTTTGGAGAGCAGTTCTTC; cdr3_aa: CASSHTSGSFGEQFF